This TCR beta chain is from a study of blood T cell repertoires in COVID-19. Turning to the study itself: There were acute and convalescent COVID-19 samples, and they came from the United States, Italy and Spain.

Losses at the gene ends were 3 bases for V and 7 bases for J; bases not matched to a gene: 5. Germline assignment: CDR1 SGHTS and CDR2 YDEGEE. This CDR3 is built from 14 residues. Assay used: immunoSEQ multiplex PCR; TCRdb lists only in-frame clones, some missing. The sample lists approximately 200,000 clones, 80% to 85% seen once, with 2% to 2.5% in the top ten. The sequencing input was peripheral blood. The clonotype comes from a woman in her fifties or sixties with acute or convalescent COVID-19. The rearrangement uses TRBV5-8 and TRBJ1-5, with 9 bases fitting TRBD1. For the CDR3, the DNA is TGTGCCAGCAGCTGGGGACAGGGCCGGCAGCCCCAGCATTTT. This encodes CASSWGQGRQPQHF.